These 5 T cell receptor beta chains originate from one sample sequenced in a study of shared clonotypes between healthy human individuals (dated by TCRdb to the early 2020s). The receptor library was made with the immunoSEQ multiplex PCR assay. TCRdb retrieved this table from immuneACCESS and kept in-frame rearrangements only. Not all clones are present; in checked studies, unresolved V genes account for under half, and no reason is known for the remainder. For this sample the table gives roughly 1,500,000 clones, of which under 99% were detected only once. The ten largest clones take up around 0.45% of the sample. The sample was naive CD4+ T cells sorted from blood. This specimen's cell subset or site label, interpreted: CD45RA+ positively selected. Receptors originate from a young man in good health.

Regarding this clone: Other DNA sequences within the sample encode an identical CDR3. The chain joins TRBV5-1 to TRBJ2-7; TRBD2 matches 7 bases. The CDR3 totals 14 residues. V gave up 2 bases and J gave up 1 base; unmatched junction bases: 3. Germline V gives CDR1 SGHRS, CDR2 YFSETQ. In DNA, the CDR3 is TGCGCCAGCAGCTTAAGCGGGACTTCCTACGAGCAGTACTTC. Amino acid sequence: CASSLSGTSYEQYF.

This chain uses TRBV5-1 with TRBJ2-1; 10 bases agree with TRBD1. With 5 bases clipped from V and 9 bases from J, the junction kept 8 bases outside the gene matches. Germline lookup yields CDR1 SGHRS and CDR2 YFSETQ. The CDR3 is 14 residues long. The DNA of the CDR3 is TGCGCCAGCAGAAACGGGACAGGGGTCGGTGAGCAGTTCTTC. As protein: CASRNGTGVGEQFF. Based on the CDR3 plus reference TRBV5-1 and TRBJ2-1, the full variable domain is KAGVTQTPRYLIKTRGQQVTLSCSPISGHRSVSWYQQTPGQGLQFLFEYFSETQRNKGNFPGRFSGRQFSNSRSEMNVSTLELGDSALYLCASRNGTGVGEQFFGPGTRLTVL.

The chain recombines TRBV7-2 with TRBJ1-2, with 7 bases matching TRBD1. The CDR3 runs 16 residues. The germline CDR1 and CDR2 sequences are SGHTA and FQGNSA. The V and J ends lost 1 base and 2 bases, in that order; junction bases with no gene match: 7. As DNA, the CDR3 is TGTGCCAGCAGCTTAGTATCAGGGGACAGCAACTATGGCTACACCTTC. This encodes CASSLVSGDSNYGYTF.

The gene calls are TRBV19 and TRBJ2-1; D is ambiguous. V was clipped by 3 bases and J by 5 bases, with 8 bases between them. The CDR3 extends over 13 amino acids. CDR1 is LNHDA, CDR2 SQIVND, per germline (reference sequence). CDR3 DNA: TGTGCCAGTAGTATTCAGTCACACAATGAGCAGTTCTTC. This codes for CASSIQSHNEQFF.

V is TRBV11-1 and J is TRBJ2-7; TRBD2 agrees at 7 bases. Germline-derived CDR1 and CDR2 are SGHAT and FQDESV (reference sequence). V shed 0 bases and J 1 base; nucleotides not matched to a gene: 3. This CDR3 comprises 15 residues. The CDR3 DNA sequence: TGTGCCAGCAGCTTAGCCCTAGCGGAGTCCTACGAGCAGTACTTC. It specifies CASSLALAESYEQYF.